This T cell receptor beta chain came from a study of T cells in Graves' hyperthyroidism and ophthalmopathy. General study points: Most clonotypes expanded in the thyroid (above 0.001) were also present in blood. A model of 13 V-J features distinguished ophthalmopathy from stable hyperthyroidism.

Graves' hyperthyroidism qualified as stable when ophthalmopathy did not progress within 18 months. Thyroid ultrasound, orbital computed tomography, clinical symptoms, and serum thyroxine and TRAb underpinned diagnoses. There are many counts of this clonotype. What it binds is not known. RNA transcripts were the template for amplifying TCR beta CDR3 regions. The HTBI primer set drove a first-round RT-PCR of the TCR CDR3. TCRdb redid the calling of the multiplex PCR reads with MiXCR, one entry per CDR3 protein. The data contain 360,000 or so distinct CDR3 sequences, approximately 19% of them singletons. The V end was cut by 1 base, the J end by 3 bases, with 16 bases between. The CDR3 sequence is 16 residues long. Germline CDR1 SGHTA, CDR2 FQGNSA.

The receptor was derived from a young woman with Graves' hyperthyroidism. The chain recombines TRBV7-2 with TRBJ2-7, with D maybe TRBD2 (7 bases). The sequenced sample consisted of blood. CDR3 bases: TGTGCCAGCAGCTTAGTGGGGGGGACACTTAACTACGAGCAGTACTTC. Its translation: CASSLVGGTLNYEQYF.